A single T cell receptor (beta chain) is shown here with its context. This record comes from a study of CD8 T cells in Susac syndrome. It was with random hexamers that roughly 0.45 to 1 ug RNA was reverse transcribed. Across 54 Vbeta and 13 Jbeta, TCR beta CDR3 was amplified with immunoSEQ multiplex PCR. Via MiXCR, TCRdb re-called the immunoSEQ multiplex PCR reads, giving one row per CDR3 protein. The top ten hold more than 0.15% of the sample, which has hundreds of thousands of distinct CDR3 sequences, approximately 89% seen once. Sequencing of TCR beta, carried out with a high-throughput approach, was applied to CD8+ and CD4+ T cells from the blood. The multiple sclerosis controls were treatment-naive patients affected by stable or active relapsing-remitting disease. TEMRA cells were enriched by FACS, and CD4+ and CD8+ T cells were negatively isolated. CDR1 and CDR2 (germline): SEHNR, FQNEAQ (reference sequence). CDR3 length equals 15 residues. Trimming took 5 bases from V and 4 from J; bases not matched to a gene: 7.

The specimen was CD8+ T cells from PBMCs. V and J are TRBV7-9 and TRBJ2-2, with 7 bases matching TRBD1. The clonotype was recovered from a human donor with multiple sclerosis. CDR3 DNA: TGTGCCAGCAGCCCATGGACAGGAAGCACCGGGGAGCTGTTTTTT. Protein: CASSPWTGSTGELFF.